The 13 T cell receptor beta chains in this list originate from one sample, sequenced in a study of blood T cell repertoires in COVID-19. Some clones are missing from TCRdb's copy, which holds only in-frame ones; the method was immunoSEQ multiplex PCR. The data contain under 300,000 clones, about nine tenths of them singletons. The specimen sequenced was peripheral blood. Receptors were obtained from a man aged 50 to 59 with acute or convalescent COVID-19.

The V call is TRBV9, the J call TRBJ1-2, with D possibly matching TRBD1 (5 bases). Trimming removed 4 bases at V and 5 bases at J, with 15 bases between. This CDR3 spans 14 amino acids. From germline, CDR1 is SGDLS and CDR2 YYNGEE. The CDR3 DNA reads as TGTGCCAGCAGCCCCCGCGACAGCCTATATGGCTACACCTTC. It translates to CASSPRDSLYGYTF. Looking up the rest from reference TRBV9 and TRBJ1-2 gives the full variable domain: DSGVTQTPKHLITATGQRVTLRCSPRSGDLSVYWYQQSLDQGLQFLIQYYNGEERAKGNILERFSAQQFPDLHSELNLSSLELGDSALYFCASSPRDSLYGYTFGSGTRLTVV.

V and J are TRBV2 and TRBJ2-1; 8 bases are shared with TRBD2. With 4 bases clipped from V and 4 bases from J, the junction kept 6 bases outside the gene matches. CDR1 SNHLY and CDR2 FYNNEI come from the germline V gene. This CDR3 is 15 amino acids long. The CDR3 region is CASSGGASGYNEQFF. The CDR3, as DNA: TGTGCCAGCAGTGGGGGGGCTAGCGGGTACAATGAGCAGTTCTTC.

The chain employs TRBV5-6 and TRBJ2-7; 9 bases are shared with TRBD1. Germline lookup yields CDR1 SGHDT and CDR2 YYEEEE. This CDR3 is built from 14 residues. J was trimmed by 3 bases and V by 5 bases; bases with no gene match: 6. Here the CDR3 reads CASRLGQGLYEQYF. The CDR3 DNA follows: TGTGCCAGCAGACTCGGACAGGGGCTCTACGAGCAGTACTTC.

The chain employs TRBV10-1 and TRBJ2-1, with TRBD2 matching over 9 bases. The CDR3 is 16 amino acids. In germline, CDR1 is WNHNN, CDR2 SYGVQD (reference sequence). V was pared by 3 bases and J by 7 bases, with 10 bases of the junction left unmatched. The DNA for the CDR3 is TGCGCCAGCAGTGACGGAGGGCGGGGGGGCAGGAATGAGCAGTTCTTC. Its translation is CASSDGGRGGRNEQFF.

The CDR3 loop reads CAGDRQGTDTQYF. CDR3 DNA sequence: TGTGCCGGGGACAGGCAGGGCACAGATACGCAGTATTTT. The chain employs TRBV2 and TRBJ2-3, with TRBD1 matching over 8 bases. Germline trimming cut 11 bases from V and 1 base from J; bases unmatched to any gene: 5. CDR1 and CDR2 from the germline V gene are SNHLY and FYNNEI. CDR3 size: 13 residues.

The rearrangement links TRBV10-2 to TRBJ1-1, with a possible D match to TRBD1 (6 bases). The length of the CDR3 is 14 residues. V lost 6 bases and J 3 bases, leaving 14 bases between the germline ends. Looked up from germline, CDR1 is WSHSY and CDR2 is SAAADI. The DNA for the CDR3 is TGCGCCAGCAGGTGGGGGCCCGTGGACACTGAAGCTTTCTTT. Its protein is CASRWGPVDTEAFF.

CDR3 protein: CASSPLEGYGYTF. The DNA for the CDR3 is TGTGCCAGCAGCCCTTTGGAGGGCTATGGCTACACCTTC. This rearrangement joins TRBV6-6 to TRBJ1-2; no definite D call. Deletions cut 6 bases from V and 4 bases from J, with 12 bases between. The CDR3 extends over 13 amino acids. Germline CDR1 MNHNY, CDR2 SVGAGI (reference sequence).

This rearrangement joins TRBV2 to TRBJ1-1; D is perhaps TRBD1 (6 bases). The germline V gene encodes CDR1 SNHLY and CDR2 FYNNEI. CDR3 length: 14 amino acids. The V end was cut by 2 bases, the J end by 2 bases, with 9 bases between. CDR3: CASSEWDTNTEAFF. The CDR3 DNA reads as TGTGCCAGCAGTGAATGGGACACCAACACTGAAGCTTTCTTT.

The chain joins TRBV7-9 to TRBJ1-5; 9 positions agree with TRBD1. Germline V CDR1 and CDR2: SEHNR, FQNEAQ (reference sequence). Germline trimming cut 5 bases from V and 5 bases from J; bases unmatched to any gene: 7. The CDR3 length is 15 residues. The CDR3 here is CASSAHRDRDQPQHF. The CDR3 DNA reads TGTGCCAGCAGCGCGCACCGGGACAGGGATCAGCCCCAGCATTTT.

This chain connects TRBV19 to TRBJ1-1, with a weak D call TRBD1 (6 bases). The CDR3 length is 15 residues. Germline CDR1 reads LNHDA; CDR2 reads SQIVND (reference sequence). Trimming stripped 9 bases from V and 2 bases from J, with 19 bases between. The CDR3 here is CASWDKLNTNTEAFF. The CDR3 DNA sequence: TGTGCCAGCTGGGACAAGTTGAACACCAACACTGAAGCTTTCTTT.

The rearrangement joins TRBV7-9 to TRBJ1-1; D possibly corresponds to TRBD1 (5 bases). CDR1 and CDR2 (germline): SEHNR, FQNEAQ (reference sequence). This CDR3 spans 15 amino acids. V was pared by 1 base and J by 3 bases, with 12 bases between. The CDR3 protein is CASSLGPRGYTEAFF. CDR3 in DNA: TGTGCCAGCAGCTTAGGGCCTCGGGGGTACACTGAAGCTTTCTTT.

This chain uses TRBV10-1 with TRBJ1-6, with D hard to call. The CDR3 covers 15 residues. CDR1 and CDR2 from the germline V gene are WNHNN and SYGVQD (reference sequence). V gave up 0 bases and J gave up 7 bases, with 10 bases separating them. The CDR3, as DNA: TGCGCCAGCAGTGAGTCAAACCCGGGGAATTCACCCCTCCACTTT. It yields the protein CASSESNPGNSPLHF.

The chain is built from TRBV11-1 and TRBJ2-5, with unresolved D. The CDR3 has 13 amino acids. Per the germline V gene, CDR1 is SGHAT and CDR2 is FQDESV (reference sequence). V gave up 6 bases and J gave up 4 bases, with 12 bases separating them. The CDR3 spells CASRIGTGETQYF. CDR3 sequence (DNA): TGTGCCAGCAGAATCGGTACGGGAGAGACCCAGTACTTC.